This TCR beta chain stems from a study of PD-1 blockade in classical Hodgkin lymphoma. Whole-study results and caveats: At C4D1, TCR diversity had climbed significantly for CD4+ cells, though not for CD8+ cells. Relapsed/refractory patients reportedly had the lowest baseline TCR diversity, below newly diagnosed patients, who were below healthy donors.

Germline CDR1 SEHNR, CDR2 FQNEAQ (reference sequence). The V end lost 5 bases, the J end lost 6 bases, and 10 bases lay between the germline ends. This CDR3 region has 12 residues. Notes on this clone: Its antigen is as yet unknown.

Each patient relapsed following autologous stem cell transplantation, and prior brentuximab vedotin exposure differed. Best outcomes ranged across complete response, partial response and progressive disease. Clones were sequenced by immunoSEQ multiplex PCR, and TCRdb holds only the in-frame ones, with some missing. The sample includes tens of thousands of clones, 85% to 90% of them seen just once. Source: peripheral blood mononuclear cells (PBMCs), taken at baseline. The chain joins TRBV7-9 to TRBJ1-2; unclear D gene. This receptor was identified in a human donor with classical Hodgkin lymphoma. CDR3 nucleotides: TGTGCCAGCAGCCCCACTGGTGATGGCTACACCTTC. The encoded protein is CASSPTGDGYTF.